This T cell receptor (beta chain) was sequenced for a study of regulatory T cells in long-lasting Graves disease. The time point here: newly diagnosed GD, antithyroid drugs for less than 3 months. RNA extracted from PBMCs served as the sequencing template. CDR3 regions were amplified by Arm-PCR using iRepertoire HTBI primers to build TCR beta libraries. TCRdb fed the multiplex PCR reads into MiXCR, producing one record per CDR3 protein. The table includes 390,000 or so distinct CDR3 sequences, 12% detected once. The length of the CDR3 is 14 residues. Trimming cost V 1 base and J 7 bases, with 10 bases left between them. Germline V gene lookup returns CDR1 SEHNR and CDR2 FQNEAQ (reference sequence). This clonotype appeared a few times. The data also belong to a second study, concerning T cells in Graves' hyperthyroidism and ophthalmopathy.

The sequence was obtained from a woman younger than 30 with Graves disease. The J gene is TRBJ1-4, the V gene TRBV7-9; D is unresolved. The specimen comprised peripheral blood mononuclear cells (PBMCs), sampled at new diagnosis, from a patient treated with antithyroid drugs. The CDR3 DNA sequence: TGTGCCAGCAGCTTAGGGTCCCGGGGTGAAAAACTGTTTTTT. Its protein product is CASSLGSRGEKLFF.